The 8 T cell receptor beta chains presented below share a single source sample, sequenced in a study of identical twins. TCRdb reprocessed the 5' RACE reads via MiXCR and lists one record per CDR3 protein. Of approximately 300,000 distinct CDR3 sequences in the sample, roughly 9.8% were seen once. The same data also went into a second study, on yellow fever vaccine responses in identical twins.

Source material: CD8+ T cells sorted from blood. The receptors originated from a woman younger than 30 in good health.

The chain uses TRBV6-1 and TRBJ1-6, with TRBD1 as a possible D gene (5 bases). The CDR3 spans 15 residues. CDR1 and CDR2 from the germline V gene are MNHNS and SASEGT. The V end was cut by 6 bases, the J end by 0 bases, with 9 bases between. The CDR3 nucleotides are TGTGCCAGCAGACAGGTTGACTCCTATAATTCACCCCTCCACTTT. Protein: CASRQVDSYNSPLHF.

This chain links TRBV7-8 with TRBJ2-2; D possibly matches TRBD1 or TRBD2 (6 bases each). The CDR3 is 18 residues long. Trimming stripped 0 bases from V and 4 bases from J, with 18 bases between. The germline V gene has CDR1 SGHVS and CDR2 FQNEAQ. The CDR3 spells CASSLAPRGGRGTGELFF. In DNA, the CDR3 is TGTGCCAGCAGCTTAGCTCCTCGTGGGGGGCGCGGCACCGGGGAGCTGTTTTTT. The full variable domain, with the rest looked up from reference TRBV7-8 and TRBJ2-2, is GAGVSQSPRYKVAKRGQDVALRCDPISGHVSLFWYQQALGQGPEFLTYFQNEAQLDKSGLPSDRFFAERPEGSVSTLKIQRTQQEDSAVYLCASSLAPRGGRGTGELFFGEGSRLTVL.

This sequence joins TRBV7-9 and TRBJ2-7; D may be TRBD1 (6 bases). The V and J ends lost 6 bases and 4 bases respectively, with 13 bases between them. Germline CDR1 and CDR2: SEHNR and FQNEAQ (reference sequence). This CDR3 has 13 residues. The DNA for the CDR3 is TGTGCCAGCAGTTACGAAGGGGGTTACGAGCAGTACTTC. Translating gives CASSYEGGYEQYF.

This clonotype was counted at least ten times. The chain carries TRBV6-1 and TRBJ1-5, with D unresolved. Germline lookup yields CDR1 MNHNS and CDR2 SASEGT. This CDR3 spans 15 amino acids. Trimming took off 0 bases at V and 2 bases at J, with 8 bases between the two ends. The CDR3 sequence: CASSEAHKGNQPQHF. The CDR3 DNA reads TGTGCCAGCAGTGAAGCCCACAAGGGCAATCAGCCCCAGCATTTT.

The chain uses TRBV4-3 and TRBJ1-1; TRBD1 is a possible D gene (5 bases). The CDR3 extends over 15 amino acids. Germline V gene lookup returns CDR1 LGHNA and CDR2 YSLEER. Trimming shortened V by 0 bases and J by 0 bases, and 8 bases separated the two germline ends. This chain's CDR3 is CASSQERDLNTEAFF. In nucleotides, the CDR3 is TGCGCCAGCAGCCAAGAGCGGGACTTGAACACTGAAGCTTTCTTT.

This chain uses TRBV20-1 with TRBJ2-2; TRBD1 is a possible D gene (5 bases). With 0 bases removed from V and 0 bases from J, the gap between germline ends came to 11 bases. The CDR3 runs to 16 residues. CDR1 is DFQATT, CDR2 SNEGSKA, per germline (reference sequence). The CDR3 DNA reads TGCAGTGCTAGAGATTGGACACCAACGAACACCGGGGAGCTGTTTTTT. Protein product: CSARDWTPTNTGELFF.

This clonotype was found many times. The rearrangement joins TRBV7-2 to TRBJ2-1; 8 positions agree with TRBD2. J lost 2 bases, V lost 3 bases, and 6 bases had no gene match. The CDR3 is made up of 16 amino acids. CDR1 is SGHTA and CDR2 is FQGNSA in the germline V gene. The CDR3 coding sequence is TGTGCCAGCAGCTTCCGAGCGGGAGAGGCCTACAATGAGCAGTTCTTC. Protein product: CASSFRAGEAYNEQFF.

This clonotype has more than one count but fewer than ten. This rearrangement joins TRBV11-2 to TRBJ2-7; D unresolved. CDR1 SGHAT and CDR2 FQNNGV come from the germline V gene. The V end was cut by 2 bases, the J end by 12 bases, with 14 bases between. There are 12 residues in the CDR3. The CDR3 reads CASSLNAGTPYF. In nucleotides, the CDR3 is TGTGCCAGCAGCTTAAACGCAGGCACGCCGTACTTC.